The 10 T cell receptor beta chains below come from one sample, sequenced in a study of tumour-infiltrating T cells in Burkitt lymphoma. Using immunoSEQ multiplex PCR, the repertoire was profiled, and TCRdb retains in-frame clones only, with some absent. There are tens of thousands of clones in the sample; around 30% occur only once, and around 3% lies in the top ten. What was sequenced was tumor tissue. The receptors were sampled from a human donor with Burkitt lymphoma.

This sequence joins TRBV5-8 and TRBJ2-2, with no clear D. This CDR3 contains 15 residues. The germline V gene encodes CDR1 SGHTS and CDR2 YDEGEE. V was cut by 4 bases and J by 0 bases, with 10 bases left in between. The CDR3 DNA follows: TGTGCCAGCAGCCTTATTGGGTCGAACACCGGGGAGCTGTTTTTT. Its protein is CASSLIGSNTGELFF.

Concerning this clone itself: At one end, the junction sequence differs from germline, possibly due to a read error. The V and J genes are TRBV6-6 and TRBJ2-5; 7 bases fit TRBD1. This CDR3 has 14 residues. Germline CDR1 is MNHNY and CDR2 is SVGAGI (reference sequence). CDR3 bases: TGTGCCAGCACTTACTCGGAAGGGGGCGAGACCCAGTACTTC. Translated, it gives CASTYSEGGETQYF.

Only a few counts were recorded for this clone. The chain employs TRBV21-1 and TRBJ1-5. TRBV21-1 is an annotated pseudogene. The length of the CDR3 is 15 residues. Here the CDR3 reads CASGSRGNGNQPQHF. The DNA for the CDR3 is TGTGCCAGCGGGTCCCGGGGGAATGGCAATCAGCCCCAGCATTTT.

The V gene is TRBV6-5, the J gene TRBJ1-5; D call uncertain. Trimming removed 4 bases at V and 3 bases at J, with 7 bases between. Germline values: CDR1 MNHEY, CDR2 SVGAGI. The CDR3 is 13 residues long. The CDR3 region is CASSSLNNQPQHF. CDR3 DNA sequence: TGTGCCAGCAGTTCGTTAAACAATCAGCCCCAGCATTTT.

This chain connects TRBV28 to TRBJ1-2; tentatively, D is TRBD1 (5 bases). The CDR3 length is 13 residues. CDR1 and CDR2 from the germline V gene are MDHEN and SYDVKM. With 6 bases removed from V and 8 bases from J, the gap between germline ends came to 16 bases. CDR3 sequence (DNA): TGTGCCAGCAGCGCAGGGAGGGGCTACGGCTACACCTTC. This gives the protein CASSAGRGYGYTF.

CDR3 sequence: CASSQYSGASYEQYF. The CDR3 DNA is TGTGCCAGCAGCCAATATAGCGGGGCGTCCTACGAGCAGTACTTC. The chain uses TRBV4-2 and TRBJ2-7; 8 bases map to TRBD2. Germline values: CDR1 LGHNA, CDR2 YNFKEQ. The V segment lost 2 bases and the J segment 1 base; nucleotides outside the gene matches: 4. This CDR3 contains 15 residues.

This clone was seen only a few times. V usage is TRBV10-3 and J usage is TRBJ2-6; D might be TRBD2 (6 bases). Trimming removed 6 bases from V and 4 bases from J, with 19 bases in between. Germline V gives CDR1 ENHRY, CDR2 SYGVKD. The CDR3 spans 17 residues. CDR3 in amino acids: CAIRGGSGPPGANVLTF. CDR3 bases: TGTGCCATCAGGGGGGGTTCAGGTCCGCCGGGGGCCAACGTCCTGACTTTC.

This chain links TRBV7-9 with TRBJ1-4; D gene ambiguous. The germline V gene encodes CDR1 SEHNR and CDR2 FQNEAQ (reference sequence). V was pared by 5 bases and J by 6 bases, with 7 bases between. This CDR3 contains 12 residues. This chain's CDR3 is CASSGFDEKLFF. CDR3 DNA sequence: TGTGCCAGCAGCGGCTTTGATGAAAAACTGTTTTTT. The full variable domain, with the rest looked up from reference TRBV7-9 and TRBJ1-4, is DTGVSQNPRHKITKRGQNVTFRCDPISEHNRLYWYRQTLGQGPEFLTYFQNEAQLEKSRLLSDRFSAERPKGSFSTLEIQRTEQGDSAMYLCASSGFDEKLFFGSGTQLSVL.

The V call is TRBV6-5, the J call TRBJ1-1; D might be TRBD1 (6 bases). The CDR3 contains 14 residues. Deletions cut 1 base from V and 5 bases from J, with 11 bases between. Germline assignment: CDR1 MNHEY and CDR2 SVGAGI. The CDR3 bases are TGTGCCAGCAGTTACTTGGGGGGCGCGACTGAAGCTTTCTTT. Amino acid sequence: CASSYLGGATEAFF.

In its sample, this clone was seen a few times. V gene TRBV28 combines with J gene TRBJ1-2; D perhaps matches TRBD1 (5 bases). The V end was cut by 5 bases, the J end by 4 bases, with 14 bases between. CDR3 length: 14 residues. Germline CDR1 MDHEN, CDR2 SYDVKM. This chain's CDR3 is CASSMDMPPYGYTF. CDR3 bases: TGTGCCAGCAGTATGGACATGCCCCCCTATGGCTACACCTTC.